The present entry profiles one T cell receptor beta chain with its context. The data belong to a study of T cells in Graves' hyperthyroidism and ophthalmopathy. On the study more broadly: Peripheral blood collection took place at initial diagnosis, before any treatment.

Researchers amplified the TCR beta CDR3 regions from RNA transcripts. An initial round of RT-PCR targeting the TCR CDR3 relied on the HTBI primer set. TCRdb redid the calling of the multiplex PCR reads with MiXCR, one entry per CDR3 protein. The sample consists of approximately 600,000 distinct CDR3 sequences, roughly 20% of them appearing once. Germline assignment: CDR1 MGHRA and CDR2 YSYEKL. Trimming cost V 4 bases and J 5 bases, with 19 bases left between them. CDR3 length: 16 amino acids. This chain uses TRBV4-1 with TRBJ2-3; the D is unclear. The sequenced material came from blood. This TCR came from a young man with Graves' ophthalmopathy. CDR3: CASSPGNQPNLDTQYF. In DNA form, the CDR3 reads TGCGCCAGCAGCCCAGGAAATCAGCCAAATCTAGATACGCAGTATTTT.